Following are 26 T cell receptor beta chains from one sample sequenced in a study of technical replicates of blood from four donors. Here immunoSEQ multiplex PCR was the method, and the copy in TCRdb shows in-frame clones only, minus some. The sample lists approximately 68,000 clones, about 97% seen once, with approximately 0.28% in the top ten. Sequenced input: T cells isolated from PBMCs. All receptors derive from a human donor in good health.

This clone is a singleton in its sample. The CDR3 region has the DNA TGTGCCAGCAGTTTAGGGACAAGCTCCTACAATGAGCAGTTCTTC. Its protein is CASSLGTSSYNEQFF. The chain carries TRBV28 and TRBJ2-1; maybe TRBD1 (6 bases). CDR1 and CDR2 (germline): MDHEN, SYDVKM. Trimming pared 2 bases from V and 0 bases from J, leaving 8 bases between. The CDR3 consists of 15 residues. The variable domain in full, completed from reference TRBV28 and TRBJ2-1, reads DVKVTQSSRYLVKRTGEKVFLECVQDMDHENMFWYRQDPGLGLRLIYFSYDVKMKEKGDIPEGYSVSREKKERFSLILESASTNQTSMYLCASSLGTSSYNEQFFGPGTRLTVL.

This clone was counted once. This sequence joins TRBV18 and TRBJ2-1; D remains unclear. This CDR3 region has 14 residues. Germline CDR1 and CDR2: KGHSH and LQKENI. The V end lost 5 bases, the J end lost 0 bases, and 8 bases lay between the germline ends. For the CDR3, the DNA is TGTGCCAGCTCAGACAAAAGCTCCTACAATGAGCAGTTCTTC. Its protein is CASSDKSSYNEQFF.

The chain's CDR3 is CASSALDRVVTEAFF. DNA of the CDR3: TGTGCCAGCAGTGCCCTAGACAGGGTGGTCACTGAAGCTTTCTTT. This chain links TRBV2 with TRBJ1-1, with TRBD1 matching 7 bases. Per germline, CDR1 SNHLY and CDR2 FYNNEI. Trimming at V came to 4 bases and at J to 4 bases, leaving 9 bases not matched to a gene. This CDR3 contains 15 residues.

V usage is TRBV6-1 and J usage is TRBJ2-7, with 10 bases that match TRBD2. This CDR3 contains 13 residues. With 10 bases clipped from V and 6 bases from J, the junction kept 9 bases outside the gene matches. CDR1 and CDR2 from the germline V gene are MNHNS and SASEGT. This chain's CDR3 is CATEREGPFEQYF. The CDR3 DNA reads as TGTGCCACCGAGCGGGAGGGCCCTTTCGAGCAGTACTTC.

The V and J genes are TRBV9 and TRBJ1-2; tentative D call: TRBD1 (5 bases). The germline gives CDR1 SGDLS, CDR2 YYNGEE. V was pared by 3 bases and J by 2 bases, with 11 bases between. This CDR3 is 14 amino acids long. DNA for the CDR3: TGTGCCAGCAGCGCACGGACACCCAACTATGGCTACACCTTC. This codes for CASSARTPNYGYTF. The full variable domain, with the rest looked up from reference TRBV9 and TRBJ1-2, is DSGVTQTPKHLITATGQRVTLRCSPRSGDLSVYWYQQSLDQGLQFLIQYYNGEERAKGNILERFSAQQFPDLHSELNLSSLELGDSALYFCASSARTPNYGYTFGSGTRLTVV.

CDR3 loop: CASSPGQMNTEAFF. Written as DNA, the CDR3 is TGTGCCAGCAGTCCGGGACAGATGAACACTGAAGCTTTCTTT. The rearrangement joins TRBV7-2 to TRBJ1-1; 7 nucleotides line up with TRBD1. With V trimmed by 6 bases and J by 0 bases, 4 bases remained unmatched. The CDR3 has 14 amino acids. The germline V gene has CDR1 SGHTA and CDR2 FQGNSA.

The V gene is TRBV4-3, the J gene TRBJ1-4, with D possibly being TRBD1 (5 bases). This CDR3 region has 15 residues. Germline V gives CDR1 LGHNA, CDR2 YSLEER. Trimming left V 0 bases short and J 8 bases short, with 13 bases between. CDR3 sequence reads: CASSQDTGGGEKLFF. In DNA, the CDR3 is TGCGCCAGCAGCCAAGATACCGGGGGAGGAGAAAAACTGTTTTTT.

This rearrangement joins TRBV2 to TRBJ2-7; no clear D gene. Trimming cost V 3 bases and J 1 base, with 4 bases left between them. Germline V gene sequence: CDR1 SNHLY, CDR2 FYNNEI. CDR3 length: 12 residues. CDR3 amino acids: CASSETSYEQYF. In nucleotides, the CDR3 is TGTGCCAGCAGTGAGACTTCCTACGAGCAGTACTTC.

This chain connects TRBV29-1 to TRBJ2-7, with a weak D call TRBD2 (6 bases). CDR1 SQVTM and CDR2 ANQGSEA come from the germline V gene. This CDR3 comprises 15 residues. With 3 bases removed from V and 2 bases from J, the gap between germline ends came to 17 bases. CDR3 in amino acids: CSVEGQGGLPYEQYF. The CDR3 bases are TGCAGCGTTGAGGGGCAGGGAGGTTTGCCCTACGAGCAGTACTTC.

The V call is TRBV27, the J call TRBJ2-1; tentatively, D is TRBD2 (6 bases). Germline values: CDR1 MNHEY, CDR2 SMNVEV (reference sequence). Deletions cut 3 bases from V and 3 bases from J, with 9 bases between. This CDR3 contains 14 residues. The CDR3 sequence: CASSFAGSYNEQFF. The CDR3 DNA reads as TGTGCCAGCAGTTTTGCGGGAAGCTACAATGAGCAGTTCTTC.

The genes are TRBV10-3 and TRBJ1-1, with 7 bases fitting TRBD1. The CDR3 sequence is 16 residues long. Germline values: CDR1 ENHRY, CDR2 SYGVKD. The junction had 5 bases not matched to a gene; V was cut back by 0 bases and J by 1 base. CDR3 amino acids: CAISESINRGNTEAFF. The CDR3 nucleotides are TGTGCCATCAGTGAGTCGATAAACAGGGGGAACACTGAAGCTTTCTTT.

This chain joins TRBV29-1 and TRBJ2-1; 7 nucleotides align to TRBD1. CDR3 length: 14 amino acids. Germline-derived CDR1 and CDR2 are SQVTM and ANQGSEA. V shed 4 bases, J shed 2 bases, and the junction held 5 bases outside the gene matches. The CDR3 sequence: CSVAARGPYNEQFF. CDR3 sequence (DNA): TGCAGCGTTGCGGCGAGGGGGCCCTACAATGAGCAGTTCTTC.

The chain links TRBV23-1 to TRBJ2-5, with D unclear. TRBV23-1 is treated as an ORF (open reading frame) with a function not yet certain. CDR3 length: 12 amino acids. Trimming pared 6 bases from V and 5 bases from J, leaving 10 bases between. CDR3 loop: CASRLTRETQYF. As DNA, the CDR3 is TGCGCCAGCAGACTGACGAGGGAGACCCAGTACTTC.

For the CDR3, the DNA is TGTGCCAGCAGTCTACACAGGGGAACTGAAGCTTTCTTT. It translates to CASSLHRGTEAFF. The rearrangement uses TRBV27 and TRBJ1-1; 7 nucleotides align to TRBD1. The CDR3 runs to 13 residues. Germline CDR1 MNHEY, CDR2 SMNVEV (reference sequence). Losses at the gene ends were 5 bases for V and 5 bases for J; bases not matched to a gene: 5.

The chain recombines TRBV9 with TRBJ2-5; D is possibly TRBD2 (6 bases). V lost 2 bases, J lost 1 base, and 12 bases lay in between. Germline V gives CDR1 SGDLS, CDR2 YYNGEE. The CDR3 extends over 15 amino acids. The CDR3 spells CASSVSISGQETQYF. The CDR3 nucleotides read TGTGCCAGCAGCGTTTCAATTAGCGGCCAAGAGACCCAGTACTTC. The full variable domain, its missing parts supplied by reference TRBV9 and TRBJ2-5, is DSGVTQTPKHLITATGQRVTLRCSPRSGDLSVYWYQQSLDQGLQFLIQYYNGEERAKGNILERFSAQQFPDLHSELNLSSLELGDSALYFCASSVSISGQETQYFGPGTRLLVL.

The CDR3, as DNA: TGCGCCAGCAGCCAAGTGGGGACAACCGGGGAGCTGTTTTTT. Translating gives CASSQVGTTGELFF. The rearrangement links TRBV4-1 to TRBJ2-2; a weak D match, TRBD1 (6 bases). The CDR3 extends over 14 amino acids. Germline V gene data show CDR1 as MGHRA and CDR2 as YSYEKL. V lost 1 base and J lost 5, with 8 bases in between.

V gene TRBV25-1 combines with J gene TRBJ1-2; D not certain. The germline CDR1 and CDR2 sequences are MGHDK and SYGVNS. V dropped 3 bases and J dropped 8 bases, with 4 bases sitting between them. The CDR3 is made up of 10 amino acids. The CDR3 DNA sequence: TGTGCCAGCAGTGATTTAGGCTACACCTTC. It specifies CASSDLGYTF.

Here the CDR3 DNA reads TGTGCCAGCAGCGTAGCGGGAGCGATACTTGGCACAGATACGCAGTATTTT. Translated: CASSVAGAILGTDTQYF. The chain combines TRBV9 with TRBJ2-3; possible D gene TRBD2, 6 bases. This CDR3 comprises 17 residues. V was pared by 0 bases and J by 1 base, with 15 bases between. Looked up from germline, CDR1 is SGDLS and CDR2 is YYNGEE.

This clone showed up just a few times. The chain is built from TRBV2 and TRBJ1-2; the D gene is possibly TRBD1 (5 bases). The CDR3 runs to 12 residues. Looked up from germline, CDR1 is SNHLY and CDR2 is FYNNEI. V was cut by 7 bases and J by 3 bases, with 9 bases left in between. Here the CDR3 DNA reads TGTGCCAGCATAGGCAGGGACTATGGCTACACCTTC. This gives the protein CASIGRDYGYTF.

The V and J genes are TRBV19 and TRBJ1-3; possibly TRBD1 for D (5 bases). V shed 4 bases and J shed 0 bases, with 10 bases lying between them. Germline loops: CDR1 LNHDA, CDR2 SQIVND (reference sequence). The CDR3 has 15 amino acids. The CDR3 DNA is TGTGCCAGTAGTACAGGACACCACTCTGGAAACACCATATATTTT. Translation gives CASSTGHHSGNTIYF. The full variable domain, with the rest looked up from reference TRBV19 and TRBJ1-3, is DGGITQSPKYLFRKEGQNVTLSCEQNLNHDAMYWYRQDPGQGLRLIYYSQIVNDFQKGDIAEGYSVSREKKESFPLTVTSAQKNPTAFYLCASSTGHHSGNTIYFGEGSWLTVV.

The chain employs TRBV23-1 and TRBJ2-7, with 7 positions matching TRBD2. TRBV23-1 is treated as an ORF (open reading frame) with a function not yet certain. CDR3 size: 18 residues. The junction had 16 bases not matched to a gene; V was cut back by 2 bases and J by 3 bases. The CDR3 region has the DNA TGCGCCAGCAGTCAAAAGGGGACTAAGTACCCTTCATACTACGAGCAGTACTTC. It encodes CASSQKGTKYPSYYEQYF.

This rearrangement joins TRBV27 to TRBJ1-5; D gene uncertain. This CDR3 has 16 residues. Germline V gene sequence: CDR1 MNHEY, CDR2 SMNVEV (reference sequence). V lost 6 bases and J lost 1, with 16 bases in between. CDR3 region: CASSLLRPGSNQPQHF. The DNA of the CDR3 is TGTGCCAGCAGCCTCCTACGCCCGGGGAGCAATCAGCCCCAGCATTTT.

About this clone: Within the sample, other DNA sequences also encode this same CDR3. The rearrangement uses TRBV6-4 and TRBJ2-1; 9 nucleotides match TRBD2. The V gene end was trimmed by 0 bases and the J gene end by 3 bases; junction bases not matched to a gene: 0. This CDR3 has 15 residues. Germline V lookup: CDR1 MRHNA, CDR2 SNTAGT. CDR3 nucleotides: TGTGCCAGCAGTGACTCTAGCGGGAGCTACAATGAGCAGTTCTTC. The encoded protein is CASSDSSGSYNEQFF.

This chain connects TRBV19 to TRBJ1-2, with 9 bases aligning to TRBD1. The ends lost 4 bases at V and 4 bases at J; junction bases unmatched: 4. The CDR3 is 14 amino acids. The germline CDR1 and CDR2 sequences are LNHDA and SQIVND (reference sequence). The DNA of the CDR3 is TGTGCCAGTAGTAGGCCGGGACAGGGCTATGGCTACACCTTC. It yields the protein CASSRPGQGYGYTF.

The rearrangement uses TRBV4-3 and TRBJ1-3; D perhaps matches TRBD1 (6 bases). CDR1 and CDR2 from the germline V gene are LGHNA and YSLEER. V lost 4 bases to trimming and J lost 3 bases, with 19 bases between them. The CDR3 is 17 amino acids. The DNA of the CDR3 is TGCGCCAGCAGCCTTCTATGGGCACAGGGCCTTGGAAACACCATATATTTT. Its translation is CASSLLWAQGLGNTIYF.

The rearrangement uses TRBV5-4 and TRBJ1-4; D gene unclear. The CDR3 covers 18 residues. Germline V gene data show CDR1 as SGHNT and CDR2 as YYREEE (reference sequence). V lost 1 base to trimming and J lost 6 bases, with 22 bases between them. The CDR3 DNA follows: TGTGCCAGCAGCTTGTTTGGCGGATTTAGGTCACCTGATGAAAAACTGTTTTTT. It encodes CASSLFGGFRSPDEKLFF.